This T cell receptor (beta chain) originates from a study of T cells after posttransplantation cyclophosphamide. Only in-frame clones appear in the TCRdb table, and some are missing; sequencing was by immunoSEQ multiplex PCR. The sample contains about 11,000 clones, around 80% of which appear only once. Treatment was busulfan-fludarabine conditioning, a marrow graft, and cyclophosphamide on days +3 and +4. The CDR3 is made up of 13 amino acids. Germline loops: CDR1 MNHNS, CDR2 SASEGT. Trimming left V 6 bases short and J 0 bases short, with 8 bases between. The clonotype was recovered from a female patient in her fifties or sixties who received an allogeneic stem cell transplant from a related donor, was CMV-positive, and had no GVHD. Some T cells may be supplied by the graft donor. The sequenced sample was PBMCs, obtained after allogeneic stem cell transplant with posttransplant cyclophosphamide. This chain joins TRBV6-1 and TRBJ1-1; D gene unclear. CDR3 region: CASRRHMNTEAFF. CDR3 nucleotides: TGTGCCAGCAGGAGACACATGAACACTGAAGCTTTCTTT.